One and the same sample provided the 12 T cell receptor beta chains below, sequenced in a study of T-cell memory formation after mild COVID-19. In TCRdb, the 5' RACE reads were re-called with MiXCR into one record per CDR3 protein. Of over 60,000 distinct CDR3 sequences listed, roughly 17% are singletons. Sequenced: PBMCs or a T cell subset sorted from them (not recorded which). The receptor source for this set is an adult woman who had mild COVID-19 (a few samples of this study predate the infection). Cell type and time point are not known.

The chain recombines TRBV5-1 with TRBJ1-1; 11 bases fit TRBD1. Germline loops: CDR1 SGHRS, CDR2 YFSETQ. The CDR3 runs to 14 residues. V gave up 3 bases and J gave up 3 bases; unmatched junction bases: 1. CDR3 region: CASSWGQGDTEAFF. The CDR3 nucleotides are TGCGCCAGCAGCTGGGGACAGGGGGACACTGAAGCTTTCTTT.

This clonotype showed up just a few times. This rearrangement joins TRBV20-1 to TRBJ2-7; D perhaps matches TRBD1 (6 bases). Germline CDR1 reads DFQATT; CDR2 reads SNEGSKA (reference sequence). This CDR3 region has 11 residues. Trimming took off 4 bases at V and 3 bases at J, with 7 bases between the two ends. The chain's CDR3 is CSAIRGYEQYF. CDR3 DNA sequence: TGCAGTGCTATCAGGGGCTACGAGCAGTACTTC.

This clonotype has just a few counts. This chain joins TRBV4-1 and TRBJ2-5; TRBD2 matches at 7 bases. The CDR3 extends over 17 amino acids. Trimming at V came to 0 bases and at J to 2 bases, leaving 9 bases not matched to a gene. Looked up from germline, CDR1 is MGHRA and CDR2 is YSYEKL. CDR3 coding DNA: TGCGCCAGCAGCCAAGAGGTTGTCCCGGGGGGACAAGAGACCCAGTACTTC. Residues: CASSQEVVPGGQETQYF.

The chain recombines TRBV2 with TRBJ1-1, with D possibly TRBD1 on 6 matching bases. The ends were cut back, 0 bases at V and 6 bases at J, with 11 bases in the middle. Germline CDR1 SNHLY, CDR2 FYNNEI. The CDR3 has 14 residues. The CDR3 DNA reads TGTGCCAGCAGTGAAGCGAACAGGGCGGCTGAAGCTTTCTTT. This gives the protein CASSEANRAAEAFF. The full variable domain, rest sourced from reference TRBV2 and TRBJ1-1, is EPEVTQTPSHQVTQMGQEVILRCVPISNHLYFYWYRQILGQKVEFLVSFYNNEISEKSEIFDDQFSVERPDGSNFTLKIRSTKLEDSAMYFCASSEANRAAEAFFGQGTRLTVV.

There are a few counts of this clonotype. This chain links TRBV4-1 with TRBJ2-7, with D uncertain. Germline V gene data show CDR1 as MGHRA and CDR2 as YSYEKL. The CDR3 is made up of 14 amino acids. Trimming left V 4 bases short and J 3 bases short, with 13 bases between. The CDR3 DNA is TGCGCCAGCAGCCTAGACGGACCCGGCTACGAGCAGTACTTC. Amino acid sequence: CASSLDGPGYEQYF.

The rearrangement uses TRBV29-1 and TRBJ2-2; 11 bases are shared with TRBD1. V shed 4 bases, J shed 6 bases, and the junction held 10 bases outside the gene matches. The CDR3 runs to 16 residues. Germline CDR1 SQVTM, CDR2 ANQGSEA. The CDR3 spells CSVGTGGGRIAGELFF. CDR3 coding DNA: TGCAGCGTTGGGACAGGGGGCGGGAGAATCGCCGGGGAGCTGTTTTTT.

This clonotype was found a few times. V gene TRBV7-3 combines with J gene TRBJ2-6; weak D call: TRBD2 (6 bases). The ends were cut back, 3 bases at V and 0 bases at J, with 18 bases in the middle. This CDR3 region has 19 residues. In germline, CDR1 is SGHTA, CDR2 FQGTGA. CDR3 amino acids: CASSFSAGIYRSGANVLTF. CDR3 nucleotides: TGTGCCAGCAGCTTCTCGGCGGGGATATACCGCTCTGGGGCCAACGTCCTGACTTTC.

This clonotype was counted only a few times. This chain connects TRBV29-1 to TRBJ1-2; D may be TRBD1 (6 bases). CDR1 is SQVTM and CDR2 is ANQGSEA in the germline V gene. The CDR3 sequence is 12 residues long. Trimming removed 7 bases from V and 7 bases from J, with 16 bases in between. The CDR3 protein is CSAWGQGLGYTF. The CDR3 DNA is TGCAGCGCCTGGGGGCAGGGACTTGGCTACACCTTC.

This clonotype was detected only a few times. The CDR3 spells CASSYSKQTGPEAFF. In DNA form, the CDR3 reads TGTGCCAGCAGTTACTCAAAACAGACAGGGCCCGAAGCTTTCTTT. The chain recombines TRBV6-5 with TRBJ1-1; 7 bases line up with TRBD1. CDR3 size: 15 residues. V was pared by 0 bases and J by 8 bases, with 9 bases of the junction left unmatched. Germline loops: CDR1 MNHEY, CDR2 SVGAGI.

V usage is TRBV12-3 or TRBV12-4 and J usage is TRBJ1-1; D gene unclear. With 1 base removed from V and 4 bases from J, the gap between germline ends came to 10 bases. CDR3 length: 14 amino acids. The CDR3 nucleotides are TGTGCCAGCAGTTTAGTGGGGATGGGCACTGAAGCTTTCTTT. This codes for CASSLVGMGTEAFF.

The sample holds many counts of this clonotype. CDR3 bases: TGCGCCAGCAGCTTGACGGCGGGATCTGTCAATGAGCAGTTCTTC. It is translated as CASSLTAGSVNEQFF. This chain joins TRBV5-1 and TRBJ2-1, with D tentatively TRBD2 (6 bases). The V end was cut by 1 base, the J end by 6 bases, with 14 bases between. In germline, CDR1 is SGHRS, CDR2 YFSETQ. This CDR3 is 15 amino acids long.

This clonotype was seen more than once but under ten times. The chain recombines TRBV2 with TRBJ1-5; D not certain. Germline-derived CDR1 and CDR2 are SNHLY and FYNNEI. Trimming took 1 base from V and 6 from J, leaving 13 bases between them. This CDR3 has 15 residues. The CDR3 region is CASSEGVTRGQPQHF. CDR3 DNA: TGTGCCAGCAGTGAAGGGGTGACCCGCGGTCAGCCCCAGCATTTT. The whole variable domain, remainder taken from reference TRBV2 and TRBJ1-5, is EPEVTQTPSHQVTQMGQEVILRCVPISNHLYFYWYRQILGQKVEFLVSFYNNEISEKSEIFDDQFSVERPDGSNFTLKIRSTKLEDSAMYFCASSEGVTRGQPQHFGDGTRLSIL.